A selection of T cell receptor beta chains follows, all from one sample in a study of T-cell reconstitution after alpha-beta-depleted transplantation in children. TCRdb re-derived calls from the PCR reads in MiXCR, one entry per CDR3 protein. The table lists a few hundred thousand distinct CDR3 sequences, more than 20% of them singletons. This specimen was PBMCs, taken before TCRalphabeta/CD19-depleted stem cell transplant. Source of these receptors: a boy younger than two with Wiskott-Aldrich syndrome, due to receive a stem cell transplant. Each CDR3 is given with its conserved first and last residue. Each record gives: V gene, J gene, D gene, CDR3 protein. D genes are given only for firm matches.

TRBV29-1	TRBJ2-5	TRBD1	CSVAGTDQEKQYF
TRBV20-1	TRBJ2-1	.	CSANLRSGGGEQFF
TRBV6-1	TRBJ2-3	TRBD2	CAGQLAGAVTDTQYF
TRBV5-5	TRBJ2-1	.	CASSLFLGSSYNEQFF
TRBV5-5	TRBJ2-7	TRBD2	CASSQTSGISYEQYF
TRBV20-1	TRBJ2-1	.	CSAKPGNNEQFF
TRBV7-9	TRBJ2-5	.	CASSLAGNSYQETQYF
TRBV14	TRBJ2-3	.	CASSRPRTAGLEDTQYF
TRBV6-1	TRBJ2-5	.	CASSARAQETQYF
TRBV5-1	TRBJ2-3	TRBD2	CASSEVPAGADTQYF
TRBV10-3	TRBJ2-1	TRBD2	CAISERGLAGNNEQFF
TRBV12-3/TRBV12-4	TRBJ2-2	.	CASTAIVGELFF
TRBV10-3	TRBJ2-5	.	CAISEYQQETQYF
TRBV7-3	TRBJ1-6	.	CASSLIPASPLHF
TRBV5-4	TRBJ2-5	TRBD2	CASSLVTSGRGSPRETQYF
TRBV6-1	TRBJ2-5	TRBD2	CASIRTSGQETQYF
TRBV20-1	TRBJ1-6	.	CSAKVATANSPLHF
TRBV2	TRBJ2-7	.	CASREENEQYF
TRBV5-6	TRBJ1-1	TRBD1	CASRKDRLNTEAFF
TRBV5-1	TRBJ2-5	TRBD2	CASSGVTSGEETQYF
TRBV5-1	TRBJ2-1	.	CASSPIASSSYNEQFF
TRBV7-6	TRBJ2-7	TRBD2	CASSFARSGAGAGYEQYF
TRBV20-1	TRBJ2-1	.	CSASNSPGQFF
TRBV20-1	TRBJ1-4	.	CSATRTGNEKLFF
TRBV27	TRBJ2-5	.	CASSSYPGVEETQYF
TRBV12-3/TRBV12-4	TRBJ2-1	TRBD2	CASSLISGSLYNEQFF
TRBV27	TRBJ1-5	.	CASSLYRGNQPQHF
TRBV20-1	TRBJ1-2	TRBD1	CSARFSGTGRGYTF
TRBV6-2/TRBV6-3	TRBJ2-5	.	CASSYGNYQETQYF
TRBV5-1	TRBJ1-2	.	CASRTDGFYGYTF
TRBV14	TRBJ2-1	TRBD2	CASSPSRSGRGNEQFF
TRBV14	TRBJ1-1	.	CASSQGQGYVNTEAFF
TRBV7-9	TRBJ2-2	.	CASSQAGGRGTGELFF
TRBV4-1	TRBJ2-1	.	CASSQDRGRNEQFF
TRBV29-1	TRBJ1-4	.	CSVEDLESSEKLFF
TRBV5-1	TRBJ2-7	.	CASSLARPYTGGQYF
TRBV11-2	TRBJ1-2	TRBD1	CASSLDPRGRVSYGYTF
TRBV5-1	TRBJ2-1	.	CASSFSVMIYNEQFF
TRBV5-1	TRBJ2-3	.	CASSFDVSTDTQYF
TRBV20-1	TRBJ2-1	.	CSAQRGTSYNEQFF
TRBV7-9	TRBJ2-3	TRBD2	CASSLWVAGHTQYF
TRBV10-3	TRBJ2-1	TRBD2	CAISGLAGGNEQFF
TRBV20-1	TRBJ2-7	.	CSARDRPGLLYEQYF
TRBV6-1	TRBJ2-7	.	CASSEAAGYEQYF
TRBV5-1	TRBJ2-5	.	CASGTSPEETQYF
TRBV29-1	TRBJ2-1	.	CSVGGQKSSYNEQFF
TRBV3-1	TRBJ1-4	.	CASSLRDRRNEKLFF
TRBV20-1	TRBJ2-1	TRBD2	CSARVGGRTSYNEQFF
TRBV5-1	TRBJ2-1	TRBD2	CASSFSGSSYNEQFF
TRBV29-1	TRBJ2-1	.	CSVSGRREDAGNEQFF
TRBV12-3/TRBV12-4	TRBJ2-5	TRBD1	CASSRVETGGGETQYF
TRBV5-1	TRBJ2-3	.	CASSFTGNPTDTQYF
TRBV24-1	TRBJ2-1	TRBD2	CATRGKTSGGKSYNEQFF
TRBV7-9	TRBJ1-2	.	CASPGQSSGYTF